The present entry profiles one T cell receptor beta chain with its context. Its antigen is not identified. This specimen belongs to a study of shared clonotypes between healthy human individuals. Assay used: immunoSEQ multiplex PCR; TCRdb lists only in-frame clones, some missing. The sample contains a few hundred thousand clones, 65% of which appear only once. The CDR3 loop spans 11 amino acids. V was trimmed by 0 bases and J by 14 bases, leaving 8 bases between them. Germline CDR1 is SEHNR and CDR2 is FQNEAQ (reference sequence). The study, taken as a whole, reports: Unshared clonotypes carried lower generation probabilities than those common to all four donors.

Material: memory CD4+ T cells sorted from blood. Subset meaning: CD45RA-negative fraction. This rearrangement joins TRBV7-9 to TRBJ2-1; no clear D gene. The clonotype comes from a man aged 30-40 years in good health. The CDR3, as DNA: TGTGCCAGCAGCTTAGCAGGGATCGAGTTCTTC. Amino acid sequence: CASSLAGIEFF. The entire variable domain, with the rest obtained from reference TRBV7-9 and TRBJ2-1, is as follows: DTGVSQNPRHKITKRGQNVTFRCDPISEHNRLYWYRQTLGQGPEFLTYFQNEAQLEKSRLLSDRFSAERPKGSFSTLEIQRTEQGDSAMYLCASSLAGIEFFGPGTRLTVL.